The entry below describes one T cell receptor (beta chain). Its antigen is unidentified. V was clipped by 4 bases and J by 10 bases, with 14 bases between them. This CDR3 spans 14 amino acids. Looked up from germline, CDR1 is MDHEN and CDR2 is SYDVKM. These data come from a study of T cells in Graves' hyperthyroidism and ophthalmopathy. First hyperthyroidism diagnosis is when the blood sample was obtained, before any ophthalmopathy symptoms. Study-wide findings and caveats: Clonotypes that were expanded in thyroid above 0.001 mostly appeared in blood too.

The source material, RNA transcripts, was used to amplify TCR beta CDR3 regions. TCR CDR3 underwent first-round RT-PCR with the HTBI primer set. TCRdb ran MiXCR on the multiplex PCR reads and lists one entry per CDR3 protein. The sample contains some 380,000 distinct CDR3 sequences, about 13% of which appear only once. The sequence came from a young man with Graves' hyperthyroidism that later progressed to Graves' ophthalmopathy. Sequenced sample: blood. The V gene is TRBV28, the J gene TRBJ1-6; perhaps TRBD1 as D (5 bases). The CDR3, as DNA: TGTGCCAGCAGTTCCTATCTCAGGGAATCACCCCTCCACTTT. This translates into CASSSYLRESPLHF.